The following is a TCR beta chain sequence with its context. Antigen: not known. The junction differs from germline at one of its ends, possibly a read error. CDR1 is SGDLS, CDR2 YYNGEE, per germline. CDR3 length: 14 residues. This entry comes from a study of breast tumors, draining lymph nodes, adjacent tissues. MiXCR, run by TCRdb on the multiplex PCR reads, gives a single entry per CDR3 protein. The sample shows over 250,000 distinct CDR3 sequences, around 30% of them seen only once. General study findings and limits: The data were judged consistent with most tumor T cells coming from lymph node and expanding in tumor.

Breast cancer patients provided tissue from their axillary draining lymph nodes. The sequenced sample was axillary lymph node tissue. The clonotype originates from a female donor with breast cancer. Some clones in this sample may be carry-over from other donors' samples. The chain couples TRBV9 to TRBJ1-6; D not resolved. CDR3 loop: CASSARWTNSPLPF. The CDR3 DNA reads TGTGCCAGCAGCGCCCGCTGGACGAATTCACCCCTCCCCTTT.